The sequence of this T cell receptor beta chain was determined in a study of cytomegalovirus exposure and HLA in healthy donors. Study-wide results and caveats: The finding came from a later analysis; first-cohort TCR clusters tended to co-occur in the 120 or so validation repertoires.

Notes on this clone: Its antigen is not known.

In germline, CDR1 is SGHAT, CDR2 FQNNGV. The CDR3 consists of 15 residues. V lost 4 bases, J lost 7 bases, and 12 bases stayed unmatched. Libraries were prepared by immunoSEQ multiplex PCR; TCRdb keeps only in-frame clonotypes and omits some of them. This table holds approximately 160,000 clones, roughly 80% found once. Sequencing input: PBMCs. The rearrangement links TRBV11-2 to TRBJ1-1; TRBD1 matches 7 bases. The receptor was isolated from a man aged 25-45 years in good health and CMV-seropositive. The CDR3 sequence: CASSSLARGLNEAFF. CDR3 DNA: TGTGCCAGCAGCTCACTAGCCAGGGGGTTAAATGAAGCTTTCTTT.